These T cell receptor beta chains were read from a single sample in a study of chemoradiotherapy in HPV16-positive cancers. The data were produced by immunoSEQ multiplex PCR, yet TCRdb's version contains in-frame clones alone and is incomplete. The profile shows about 25,000 clones, around nine tenths of them singletons. The sequenced sample was blood, obtained from a patient who underwent chemoradiotherapy. These receptor sequences come from a human donor with HPV-associated anogenital cancer. Both conserved end residues are part of each CDR3. The D gene is left open where the match is weak. Expanded clones get a size class; other rows say once, few or many, or leave the size out.

abundance: -
j_gene: TRBJ2-3
v_gene: TRBV7-2
d_gene: -
CDR3aa: CASSLDRTAAGTQYF
CDR3nt: TGTGCCAGCAGCTTAGATAGGACCGCCGCTGGAACGCAGTATTTT

abundance: -
j_gene: TRBJ1-4
v_gene: TRBV2
d_gene: -
CDR3aa: CASSGRQTGEKLFF
CDR3nt: TGTGCCAGCAGTGGTAGACAGACGGGTGAAAAACTGTTTTTT

abundance: few
j_gene: TRBJ2-5
v_gene: TRBV7-2
d_gene: -
CDR3aa: CASSLPFSGQETQYF
CDR3nt: TGTGCCAGCAGCTTACCCTTCTCCGGCCAAGAGACCCAGTACTTC

abundance: -
j_gene: TRBJ1-1
v_gene: TRBV9
d_gene: -
CDR3aa: CASSEPPGHQNTEAFF
CDR3nt: TGTGCCAGCAGCGAGCCTCCAGGACACCAGAACACTGAAGCTTTCTTT

abundance: -
j_gene: TRBJ2-7
v_gene: TRBV10-1
d_gene: -
CDR3aa: CASNQIQNEQYF
CDR3nt: TGCGCCAGCAATCAAATACAGAACGAGCAGTACTTC

abundance: -
j_gene: TRBJ2-1
v_gene: TRBV6-5
d_gene: -
CDR3aa: CASSYVGPRGLNEQFF
CDR3nt: TGTGCCAGCAGTTACGTAGGACCTAGAGGGCTCAATGAGCAGTTCTTC

abundance: -
j_gene: TRBJ2-2
v_gene: TRBV2
d_gene: -
CDR3aa: CASSFTPPGELFF
CDR3nt: TGTGCCAGCAGTTTTACCCCCCCCGGGGAGCTGTTTTTT

abundance: -
j_gene: TRBJ2-2
v_gene: TRBV5-1
d_gene: -
CDR3aa: CASSRVPFEGFGTGELFF
CDR3nt: TGCGCCAGCAGCCGAGTCCCGTTTGAGGGTTTTGGCACCGGGGAGCTGTTTTTT

abundance: -
j_gene: TRBJ1-1
v_gene: TRBV28
d_gene: -
CDR3aa: CASSLFAGTEAFF
CDR3nt: TGTGCCAGCAGTTTATTTGCCGGGACTGAAGCTTTCTTT

abundance: -
j_gene: TRBJ1-2
v_gene: TRBV18
d_gene: TRBD1
CDR3aa: CASSPSGQATSYGYTF
CDR3nt: TGTGCCAGCTCACCCTCGGGACAGGCGACTTCCTATGGCTACACCTTC

abundance: -
j_gene: TRBJ1-2
v_gene: TRBV5-4
d_gene: -
CDR3aa: CASRFSGLNGYTF
CDR3nt: TGTGCCAGCAGATTTTCAGGGTTAAATGGCTACACCTTC

abundance: -
j_gene: TRBJ1-6
v_gene: TRBV14
d_gene: -
CDR3aa: CASSQGRTPLHF
CDR3nt: TGTGCCAGCAGCCAAGGACGGACACCCCTCCACTTT

abundance: once
j_gene: TRBJ1-6
v_gene: TRBV10-3
d_gene: TRBD1
CDR3aa: CAAGVRTGLRSPLHF
CDR3nt: TGTGCCGCCGGGGTCCGGACAGGACTGCGATCACCCCTCCACTTT

abundance: -
j_gene: TRBJ1-2
v_gene: TRBV10-3
d_gene: TRBD1
CDR3aa: CAISGRDRVVNGYTF
CDR3nt: TGTGCCATCAGTGGTCGGGACAGGGTCGTAAATGGCTACACCTTC

abundance: -
j_gene: TRBJ1-2
v_gene: TRBV5-8
d_gene: TRBD1
CDR3aa: CASSASSRGNYGYTF
CDR3nt: TGTGCCAGCAGCGCTTCTTCCAGGGGGAACTATGGCTACACCTTC

abundance: -
j_gene: TRBJ2-1
v_gene: TRBV6-5
d_gene: -
CDR3aa: CASSSARNEQFF
CDR3nt: TGTGCCAGCAGTTCCGCCCGCAATGAGCAGTTCTTC

abundance: -
j_gene: TRBJ2-2
v_gene: TRBV28
d_gene: -
CDR3aa: CASSPGGGLNTGELFF
CDR3nt: TGTGCCAGCAGTCCCGGTGGGGGATTAAACACCGGGGAGCTGTTTTTT

abundance: once
j_gene: TRBJ1-1
v_gene: TRBV11-2
d_gene: TRBD1
CDR3aa: CASKRGQGNTEAFF
CDR3nt: TGTGCCAGCAAGAGAGGACAGGGGAACACTGAAGCTTTCTTT

abundance: -
j_gene: TRBJ2-7
v_gene: TRBV5-1
d_gene: -
CDR3aa: CASSDLGGSYEQYF
CDR3nt: TGCGCCAGCAGCGATCTTGGAGGGTCCTACGAGCAGTACTTC

abundance: -
j_gene: TRBJ2-7
v_gene: TRBV29-1
d_gene: TRBD2
CDR3aa: CSVDTSGGYEQYF
CDR3nt: TGCAGCGTTGATACTAGCGGGGGTTACGAGCAGTACTTC

abundance: -
j_gene: TRBJ2-1
v_gene: TRBV5-1
d_gene: -
CDR3aa: CASSLGQGGLSPNEQFF
CDR3nt: TGCGCCAGCAGCTTGGGTCAGGGGGGACTAAGTCCCAATGAGCAGTTCTTC

abundance: -
j_gene: TRBJ1-4
v_gene: TRBV7-2
d_gene: -
CDR3aa: CASSPGQLQGLFF
CDR3nt: TGTGCCAGCAGTCCTGGACAACTTCAGGGGCTGTTTTTT

abundance: -
j_gene: TRBJ1-5
v_gene: TRBV30
d_gene: -
CDR3aa: CAWSVKSGAGLNQPQHF
CDR3nt: TGTGCCTGGAGTGTAAAATCTGGGGCAGGGCTTAATCAGCCCCAGCATTTT

abundance: -
j_gene: TRBJ2-2
v_gene: TRBV11-3
d_gene: -
CDR3aa: CASSSGSAGELFF
CDR3nt: TGTGCCAGCAGCTCAGGATCGGCCGGGGAGCTGTTTTTT

abundance: -
j_gene: TRBJ2-2
v_gene: TRBV5-1
d_gene: TRBD1
CDR3aa: CASSLSPGGGTGELFF
CDR3nt: TGCGCCAGCAGCTTGTCTCCAGGGGGCGGGACCGGGGAGCTGTTTTTT

abundance: -
j_gene: TRBJ2-2
v_gene: TRBV6-5
d_gene: -
CDR3aa: CASTNGQYSGELFF
CDR3nt: TGTGCCAGCACCAATGGACAGTATTCCGGGGAGCTGTTTTTT

abundance: -
j_gene: TRBJ2-7
v_gene: TRBV11-2
d_gene: TRBD2
CDR3aa: CASSYGLANEQYF
CDR3nt: TGTGCCAGCAGCTACGGACTAGCGAACGAGCAGTACTTC

abundance: -
j_gene: TRBJ1-2
v_gene: TRBV10-3
d_gene: TRBD1
CDR3aa: CAISDTGEQGYGYTF
CDR3nt: TGTGCCATCAGTGATACAGGGGAACAAGGCTATGGCTACACCTTC

abundance: -
j_gene: TRBJ1-2
v_gene: TRBV28
d_gene: -
CDR3aa: CASRTGLGGYTF
CDR3nt: TGTGCCAGCCGTACAGGGTTAGGAGGCTACACCTTC

abundance: -
j_gene: TRBJ2-2
v_gene: TRBV5-8
d_gene: -
CDR3aa: CASSSSNTGELFF
CDR3nt: TGTGCCAGCAGCTCCAGTAACACCGGGGAGCTGTTTTTT

abundance: -
j_gene: TRBJ1-2
v_gene: TRBV28
d_gene: -
CDR3aa: CASSRPLNGYTF
CDR3nt: TGTGCCAGCAGCCGCCCCCTTAATGGCTACACCTTC

abundance: -
j_gene: TRBJ2-5
v_gene: TRBV5-4
d_gene: -
CDR3aa: CASSLGGGLVETQYF
CDR3nt: TGTGCCAGCAGCTTGGGGGGTGGGCTCGTTGAGACCCAGTACTTC

abundance: -
j_gene: TRBJ2-2
v_gene: TRBV5-1
d_gene: -
CDR3aa: CASSDTPNTGELFF
CDR3nt: TGCGCCAGCAGCGACACACCGAACACCGGGGAGCTGTTTTTT

abundance: -
j_gene: TRBJ2-7
v_gene: TRBV6-5
d_gene: -
CDR3aa: CASSYSSNRAAYEQYF
CDR3nt: TGTGCCAGCAGTTACTCGAGTAACAGGGCGGCCTACGAGCAGTACTTC

abundance: -
j_gene: TRBJ1-1
v_gene: TRBV21-1
d_gene: -
CDR3aa: CASSKGGPGGRIPEAFF
CDR3nt: TGTGCCAGCAGCAAAGGAGGTCCAGGGGGCAGGATCCCTGAAGCTTTCTTT

abundance: -
j_gene: TRBJ2-3
v_gene: TRBV9
d_gene: -
CDR3aa: CASSVGTGYRADTQYF
CDR3nt: TGTGCCAGCAGCGTAGGCACGGGCTATAGGGCAGATACGCAGTATTTT

abundance: once
j_gene: TRBJ1-2
v_gene: TRBV5-1
d_gene: -
CDR3aa: CASSLAARVNYGYTF
CDR3nt: TGCGCCAGCAGCTTGGCAGCCAGGGTTAACTATGGCTACACCTTC

abundance: -
j_gene: TRBJ2-6
v_gene: TRBV5-1
d_gene: -
CDR3aa: CASSLGTSSAGANVLTF
CDR3nt: TGCGCCAGCAGCTTGGGGACCTCAAGCGCTGGGGCCAACGTCCTGACTTTC

abundance: -
j_gene: TRBJ2-1
v_gene: TRBV5-1
d_gene: TRBD2
CDR3aa: CASSPGLAGGGYNEQFF
CDR3nt: TGCGCCAGCAGCCCGGGACTAGCGGGAGGGGGCTACAATGAGCAGTTCTTC

abundance: -
j_gene: TRBJ2-7
v_gene: TRBV5-6
d_gene: -
CDR3aa: CASRYRDNSYEQYF
CDR3nt: TGTGCCAGCAGATACCGGGACAACTCCTACGAGCAGTACTTC

abundance: -
j_gene: TRBJ2-3
v_gene: TRBV27
d_gene: -
CDR3aa: CASSAGNTEFTDTQYF
CDR3nt: TGTGCCAGCAGTGCCGGAAATACCGAATTCACAGATACGCAGTATTTT

abundance: -
j_gene: TRBJ2-7
v_gene: TRBV7-8
d_gene: -
CDR3aa: CASSPYSEQYF
CDR3nt: TGTGCCAGCAGCCCTTACAGCGAGCAGTACTTC

abundance: -
j_gene: TRBJ2-5
v_gene: TRBV7-9
d_gene: TRBD2
CDR3aa: CATESGSLTETQYF
CDR3nt: TGTGCCACCGAGAGCGGGAGCTTGACAGAGACCCAGTACTTC

abundance: -
j_gene: TRBJ2-5
v_gene: TRBV11-3
d_gene: -
CDR3aa: CASSRGTDQETQYF
CDR3nt: TGTGCCAGCAGCCGCGGGACAGACCAAGAGACCCAGTACTTC

abundance: once
j_gene: TRBJ2-5
v_gene: TRBV9
d_gene: -
CDR3aa: CASSVRSQETQYF
CDR3nt: TGTGCCAGCAGCGTGCGGAGCCAAGAGACCCAGTACTTC

abundance: once
j_gene: TRBJ1-6
v_gene: TRBV6-5
d_gene: -
CDR3aa: CASTTYGYRVSPLHF
CDR3nt: TGTGCCAGCACCACATATGGGTACCGGGTCTCACCCCTCCACTTT

abundance: -
j_gene: TRBJ2-2
v_gene: TRBV27
d_gene: -
CDR3aa: CASSSALAFIGELFF
CDR3nt: TGTGCCAGCAGTTCAGCGTTGGCCTTTATAGGGGAGCTGTTTTTT

abundance: -
j_gene: TRBJ1-5
v_gene: TRBV19
d_gene: -
CDR3aa: CASIPAGDSNQPQHF
CDR3nt: TGTGCCAGTATTCCCGCGGGGGATAGCAATCAGCCCCAGCATTTT

abundance: once
j_gene: TRBJ2-7
v_gene: TRBV2
d_gene: TRBD2
CDR3aa: CASMALTSGTYEQYF
CDR3nt: TGTGCCAGCATGGCCTTGACTAGCGGAACCTACGAGCAGTACTTC

abundance: -
j_gene: TRBJ1-5
v_gene: TRBV6-5
d_gene: -
CDR3aa: CASSYPGRTNDQPQHF
CDR3nt: TGTGCCAGCAGTTACCCGGGACGGACTAATGATCAGCCCCAGCATTTT

abundance: -
j_gene: TRBJ2-5
v_gene: TRBV10-3
d_gene: TRBD1
CDR3aa: CATKPGTGVNQETQYF
CDR3nt: TGTGCCACCAAACCTGGGACAGGGGTAAACCAAGAGACCCAGTACTTC

abundance: -
j_gene: TRBJ1-2
v_gene: TRBV9
d_gene: -
CDR3aa: CASSVESSFYGYTF
CDR3nt: TGTGCCAGCAGCGTCGAATCTTCCTTCTATGGCTACACCTTC

abundance: -
j_gene: TRBJ2-2
v_gene: TRBV27
d_gene: -
CDR3aa: CASSLLLPTGELFF
CDR3nt: TGTGCCAGCAGTTTACTACTGCCCACCGGGGAGCTGTTTTTT